The present T cell receptor beta chain was sequenced within a study of CD8 T cells in ankylosing spondylitis. Broader study findings: Earlier studies detected some motif variants in reactive arthritis synovial fluid and blood. Disease-linked clones proved CD8+ and comparatively uncommon in peripheral blood. The clones that were linked to disease were reported to be significantly enriched in matched synovial fluid samples from ankylosing spondylitis patients.

TCRdb itself ran the 5' RACE reads through MiXCR, one entry per CDR3 protein. Of approximately 110,000 distinct CDR3 sequences listed, more than 20% are singletons. There are many counts of this clonotype. Its antigen is as yet unknown. Germline lookup yields CDR1 SNHLY and CDR2 FYNNEI. With 8 bases removed from V and 4 bases from J, the gap between germline ends came to 18 bases. The CDR3 is 15 residues long. Sequenced sample: synovial fluid, either unsorted or a sorted T cell fraction (not recorded which). The sequence came from a male donor with ankylosing spondylitis. The chain couples TRBV2 to TRBJ1-5, with a tentative D call TRBD1 (6 bases). CDR3 nucleotides: TGTGCCAGCGGAGGCAGGGGAAGCTCAAATCAGCCCCAGCATTTT. This sequence encodes CASGGRGSSNQPQHF.